This T cell receptor beta chain was retrieved from a study of blood T cell repertoires in COVID-19 (dated by TCRdb to the early 2020s). Regarding the research as a whole: Samples from collaborators originated in the United States, Italy and Spain and spanned both the acute and convalescent phases of COVID-19. Deeply sampled blood TCRbeta repertoires from subjects exposed to, actively infected with, or recovered from COVID-19 were included in the dataset. A freely available public database, intended as a resource for researchers studying the immune response to SARS-CoV-2, is where the repertoires were released. The prospective study material was composed of cDNA or gDNA derived from T cells, B-cell-depleted T cells, or PBMCs. Where HLA class I and class II types were available, the types were taken from metadata supplied by the sample provider, not from assay-based typing. Samples were obtained from the ongoing ImmuneRACE study (first 160 participants) and from about 1,300 subjects provided by 6 global collaborators. The sample metadata nearly always contained a de-identified subject ID, COVID-19 status, age in years and sex.

The immunoSEQ Assay, a bias-controlled multiplex PCR, was used to amplify TCRbeta CDR3 regions from genomic DNA. For the original study's pipeline: The number of nucleated cells in each sample was estimated by amplification of reference gene primers within the assay. To quantify the absolute abundance of each unique TCRbeta CDR3 rearrangement, sequence reads were collapsed and filtered. For each sample, productive Simpson clonality was calculated as the square root of Simpson's diversity index over productive rearrangements. What TCRdb holds here is the immuneACCESS table cut down to in-frame rearrangements. Part of the clones is not present; checked against another copy, under half of the missing clones reflect an unresolved V gene, and the others are unexplained. V, J and clone size are those of that table, while D and trimming were read from the DNA. Recorded for this sample are about 290,000 clones; 85% of them occurred a single time. The leading ten clones occupy 4.1% of the sample.

The collaborating institutions used their own protocols to collect whole blood in K2EDTA tubes. For TCRbeta analysis, collaborators shipped samples in one of three forms: frozen whole blood, isolated PBMCs, or DNA extracted from either of those sample types. General findings and caveats noted by the study authors: How much clinical and demographic metadata was included differed by source and by participant, and the metadata was provided uncurated.

On this clone itself: The antigen this receptor binds is unknown. No quality values exist for individual bases; no much larger clone is one base distant.

The junction shows trimming of 4 bases on V and 7 bases on J, and the gene matches do not reach 13 bases of it. The CDR3 has 16 amino acids, counting the end cysteine and phenylalanine. Only the CDR3 region is kept as DNA, spanning 48 bases read in frame from base 1. For CDR1 and CDR2, the germline V gene lists SGHAT and FQNNGV. This sequence originates from a woman between 50 and 59 years old with active or convalescent COVID-19. What was sequenced was peripheral blood. The rearranged chain carries TRBV11-2 and TRBJ2-7; 10 central nucleotides agree with TRBD2. The CDR3 loop reads CASSSLGLAGVEEQYF. The DNA sequence is as follows: TGTGCCAGCAGCTCACTAGGGCTAGCGGGAGTCGAAGAGCAGTACTTC.